This T cell receptor (beta chain) came from a study of blood T cell repertoires in COVID-19. Across the whole study: COVID-19 samples, acute and convalescent, were from the United States, Italy and Spain. Sources were T cells, B-cell-depleted T cells, or PBMCs; the material itself was cDNA or gDNA.

V was pared by 8 bases and J by 7 bases, with 13 bases of the junction left unmatched. CDR1 is MGHDK and CDR2 is SYGVNS in the germline V gene. The CDR3 length is 16 residues. In the authors' methods: Amplifying reference gene primers gave estimates of nucleated cell counts. Measured with immunoSEQ multiplex PCR; TCRdb has only the in-frame clones, and not every one. V and J calls and clone size are given by that table; D and trimming were obtained from the DNA. The sample holds some 460,000 clones, about 89% seen once. The sequence came from a woman aged 30 to 39 with acute or convalescent COVID-19. What was sequenced was peripheral blood. The chain is built from TRBV25-1 and TRBJ2-5; 13 bases fit TRBD2. CDR3 sequence: CASGRTSGGPVGTQYF. CDR3 DNA sequence: TGTGCCAGCGGACGGACTAGCGGGGGTCCTGTGGGGACCCAGTACTTC.